The clone carrying this T cell receptor (beta chain) was detected ten times or more. Its matching antigen is unknown. The data belong to a study of glioma-infiltrating T cells. CDR3 length: 10 residues. Germline-derived CDR1 and CDR2 are SQVTM and ANQGSEA. V dropped 5 bases and J dropped 4 bases, with 5 bases sitting between them. Study results and caveats: Tissue-blood divergence was below expectation in non-neoplastic patients, above in gliomas. Very few CDR3 sequences were shared between tissue and blood.

Amplification of TCR alpha and beta CDR3 regions from RNA used iRepertoire nested multiplex PCR. Tissue mRNA or PBMC total RNA, roughly 90-400 ng, went into one-step reverse transcription and amplification. TCRdb re-analysed the multiplex PCR reads in MiXCR, keeping a single row per CDR3 protein. The table includes around 180,000 distinct CDR3 sequences, more than 35% detected once. The chain links TRBV29-1 to TRBJ2-5; the D is unclear. What was sequenced was glioma tissue, nonneoplastic brain tissue, or PBMCs (not recorded which). The TCR was taken from a human donor with low-grade glioma or glioblastoma, undergoing nonglioma brain surgery, or in good health (not recorded which). CDR3 sequence reads: CSVRVETQYF. The DNA for the CDR3 is TGCAGCGTTAGGGTAGAGACCCAGTACTTC.